The 12 T cell receptor beta chains below come from one sample, sequenced in a study of blood T cell repertoires in COVID-19. Sequencing was performed with immunoSEQ multiplex PCR; in TCRdb, only in-frame clones are kept and a portion is missing. The table lists about 370,000 clones, 89% of them singletons, with around 3% in the top ten. The material sequenced was peripheral blood. Every receptor here comes from a young woman with COVID-19, enrolled during active disease.

The chain joins TRBV28 to TRBJ2-3; 11 bases align to TRBD2. The V gene end was trimmed by 2 bases and the J gene end by 0 bases; junction bases not matched to a gene: 4. This CDR3 comprises 17 residues. Germline loops: CDR1 MDHEN, CDR2 SYDVKM. The CDR3 protein is CASSLLAGGTSTDTQYF. CDR3 DNA: TGTGCCAGCAGTTTACTAGCGGGGGGAACTAGCACAGATACGCAGTATTTT.

The V call is TRBV6-5, the J call TRBJ2-5, with a weak D call TRBD1 (5 bases). This CDR3 is 15 amino acids long. From germline, CDR1 is MNHEY and CDR2 SVGAGI. Between the trimmed V and J ends, which lost 0 bases and 5 bases, there was a span of 13 bases. The CDR3 nucleotides read TGTGCCAGCAGTTACTCGACCAGGGTATGGGAGACCCAGTACTTC. Translated: CASSYSTRVWETQYF.

The chain recombines TRBV6-6 with TRBJ1-6, with D possibly matching TRBD1 (6 bases). Trimming shortened V by 6 bases and J by 10 bases, and 16 bases separated the two germline ends. CDR1 is MNHNY, CDR2 SVGAGI, per germline (reference sequence). The CDR3 has 14 amino acids. The CDR3 DNA reads TGTGCCAGCAGCCCCACAGGGTTAAGGTCACCCCTCCACTTT. Protein sequence: CASSPTGLRSPLHF.

The chain joins TRBV20-1 to TRBJ2-1, with 8 bases aligning to TRBD2. The CDR3 is made up of 11 amino acids. Germline V CDR1 and CDR2: DFQATT, SNEGSKA (reference sequence). V shed 4 bases and J 12 bases; nucleotides not matched to a gene: 5. CDR3 sequence: CSANSGARQFF. DNA of the CDR3: TGCAGTGCTAATAGCGGGGCCAGGCAGTTCTTC.

This chain joins TRBV5-1 and TRBJ1-1, with a tentative D call TRBD1 (6 bases). Trimming took off 5 bases at V and 1 base at J, with 6 bases between the two ends. The CDR3 sequence is 12 residues long. CDR1 is SGHRS, CDR2 YFSETQ, per germline. The CDR3 DNA reads TGCGCCAGCAGAGGGGGGAACACTGAAGCTTTCTTT. Translation: CASRGGNTEAFF.

The chain uses TRBV19 and TRBJ1-5; 9 nucleotides line up with TRBD1. V dropped 5 bases and J dropped 4; count of bases not matched to a gene: 9. The germline gives CDR1 LNHDA, CDR2 SQIVND (reference sequence). CDR3 length: 16 amino acids. The CDR3 DNA follows: TGTGCCAGTAGTGTATTCGGACAGGGGCTTAATCAGCCCCAGCATTTT. Translated, it gives CASSVFGQGLNQPQHF.

V gene TRBV11-2 combines with J gene TRBJ1-1; D possibly corresponds to TRBD1 (6 bases). CDR3 size: 13 residues. Trimming took off 10 bases at V and 1 base at J, with 13 bases between the two ends. Germline loops: CDR1 SGHAT, CDR2 FQNNGV. DNA for the CDR3: TGTGCCACCACGTGGGGGCCGAACACTGAAGCTTTCTTT. Translated: CATTWGPNTEAFF. The full variable domain, in which reference TRBV11-2 and TRBJ1-1 provide the parts outside the CDR3, is EAGVAQSPRYKIIEKRQSVAFWCNPISGHATLYWYQQILGQGPKLLIQFQNNGVVDDSQLPKDRFSAERLKGVDSTLKIQPAKLEDSAVYLCATTWGPNTEAFFGQGTRLTVV.

The V gene is TRBV9, the J gene TRBJ1-6; TRBD1 matches at 8 bases. The trim removed 4 bases at V and 6 bases at J, leaving 6 bases unmatched. Germline loops: CDR1 SGDLS, CDR2 YYNGEE. CDR3 length: 15 residues. CDR3 bases: TGTGCCAGCAGCCCTCGGGACAGGCTTAATTCACCCCTCCACTTT. Translation: CASSPRDRLNSPLHF.

This chain connects TRBV30 to TRBJ2-3; possibly TRBD1 for D (6 bases). The CDR3 runs 15 residues. The V end lost 2 bases, the J end lost 0 bases, and 12 bases lay between the germline ends. The germline CDR1 and CDR2 sequences are GTSNPN and SVGIG (reference sequence). DNA for the CDR3: TGTGCCTGGAGTCCAAGGGGGTCTAGCACAGATACGCAGTATTTT. As protein: CAWSPRGSSTDTQYF.

The chain links TRBV30 to TRBJ2-5; no reliable D call. Germline CDR1 is GTSNPN and CDR2 is SVGIG (reference sequence). This CDR3 contains 11 residues. V lost 0 bases, J lost 8 bases, and 7 bases lay in between. This CDR3 reads CAWSVRTTQYF. The DNA of the CDR3 is TGTGCCTGGAGTGTGCGAACTACCCAGTACTTC.

This clone was picked up a small number of times. The chain carries TRBV6-2 or TRBV6-3 and TRBJ1-5; D perhaps matches TRBD1 (6 bases). This CDR3 is built from 16 residues. CDR1 and CDR2 (germline): MNHEY, SVGEGT. Trimming took 5 bases from V and 6 from J, leaving 20 bases between them. CDR3 loop: CASSDLAGARAQPQHF. The CDR3, as DNA: TGTGCCAGCAGTGACCTGGCGGGGGCGCGGGCTCAGCCCCAGCATTTT.

V is TRBV28 and J is TRBJ1-4, with D unclear. V was cut by 4 bases and J by 5 bases, with 14 bases left in between. Germline CDR1 reads MDHEN; CDR2 reads SYDVKM. This CDR3 is 15 amino acids long. The CDR3: CASSSGGGENEKLFF. Here the CDR3 DNA reads TGTGCCAGCAGTTCAGGTGGTGGGGAGAATGAAAAACTGTTTTTT.